Shown below are 5 T cell receptor beta chains from a single sample sequenced in a study of cytomegalovirus exposure and HLA in healthy donors listed by TCRdb under 2017. The receptor library was made with the immunoSEQ multiplex PCR assay. The multiplex PCR relied on a mix of 60 forward primers for TCR Vbeta segments and 13 reverse primers for TCR Jbeta segments. Here the immuneACCESS table is served through TCRdb, limited to in-frame sequences with V and J called. Missing clones are a known gap in these copies; in checked studies unresolved V genes cover under half, and the rest lacks a known reason. Across this sample there are about 76,000 clones, with about 75% seen only once. Roughly 4.9% of the sample is held by the ten biggest clonotypes. The sequenced material came from PBMCs. The receptors derive from a man aged 60 to 69 in good health and CMV-seropositive.

This chain links TRBV6-5 with TRBJ2-1, with TRBD1 matching over 10 bases. In germline, CDR1 is MNHEY, CDR2 SVGAGI. CDR3 size: 15 residues. V lost 7 bases and J lost 5; bases outside the gene matches: 8. This CDR3 is CASTTRDRGDNEQFF. The CDR3 DNA sequence: TGTGCCAGCACCACGCGGGACAGGGGCGACAATGAGCAGTTCTTC.

J is TRBJ2-3 and V is TRBV11-2; 10 nucleotides line up with TRBD2. The CDR3 totals 16 residues. CDR1 is SGHAT and CDR2 is FQNNGV in the germline V gene. After removal of 3 bases from V and 2 bases from J, the junction contained 5 bases not matched to a gene. This CDR3 is CASSLGSGGSTDTQYF. Written as DNA, the CDR3 is TGTGCCAGCAGCTTGGGTAGCGGGGGGTCCACAGATACGCAGTATTTT. Full variable domain (rest looked up from reference TRBV11-2 and TRBJ2-3): EAGVAQSPRYKIIEKRQSVAFWCNPISGHATLYWYQQILGQGPKLLIQFQNNGVVDDSQLPKDRFSAERLKGVDSTLKIQPAKLEDSAVYLCASSLGSGGSTDTQYFGPGTRLTVL.

This clone was seen more than once but under ten times. V is TRBV7-9 and J is TRBJ2-1, with 7 bases matching TRBD2. The CDR3 consists of 13 residues. V was pared by 5 bases and J by 8 bases, with 6 bases of the junction left unmatched. Germline CDR1 SEHNR, CDR2 FQNEAQ (reference sequence). The CDR3 nucleotides read TGTGCCAGCAGCCGGGGGGTAGTGGATGAGCAGTTCTTC. This encodes CASSRGVVDEQFF.

The J gene is TRBJ1-5, the V gene TRBV4-1; perhaps TRBD1 as D (5 bases). V gave up 1 base and J gave up 5 bases, with 9 bases separating them. Germline CDR1 is MGHRA and CDR2 is YSYEKL. The CDR3 totals 14 residues. In nucleotides, the CDR3 is TGCGCCAGCAGCCAAGGTTCAGGGTATCAGCCCCAGCATTTT. Protein: CASSQGSGYQPQHF.

The genes are TRBV28 and TRBJ2-3, with 8 bases fitting TRBD2. The V segment lost 2 bases and the J segment 2 bases; nucleotides outside the gene matches: 24. The CDR3 totals 22 residues. The V gene's germline CDR1 is MDHEN and CDR2 SYDVKM. The DNA for the CDR3 is TGTGCCAGCAGTTTACCCCCCGGGGGGGCAAGGAGGAGGGCGGAGGACACAGATACGCAGTATTTT. As protein: CASSLPPGGARRRAEDTDTQYF. The full variable domain, rest sourced from reference TRBV28 and TRBJ2-3, is DVKVTQSSRYLVKRTGEKVFLECVQDMDHENMFWYRQDPGLGLRLIYFSYDVKMKEKGDIPEGYSVSREKKERFSLILESASTNQTSMYLCASSLPPGGARRRAEDTDTQYFGPGTRLTVL.